The T cell receptor beta chain described here comes from a study of blood T cell repertoires in COVID-19 (dated by TCRdb to the early 2020s). Regarding the complete study: Samples covering the acute and convalescent phases of COVID-19 were provided by collaborators in the United States, Italy and Spain. The repertoires were released in a freely available public database meant as a resource for research on the immune response to SARS-CoV-2. The prospective study material was composed of cDNA or gDNA derived from T cells, B-cell-depleted T cells, or PBMCs. The dataset comprised deeply sampled blood TCRbeta repertoires from subjects exposed to, actively infected with, or recovered from COVID-19. Nearly every sample came with metadata listing a de-identified subject ID, COVID-19 status, age in years and sex. Where available, HLA class I and class II types were taken from metadata supplied by the sample provider and were not determined by assay-based typing. The samples were drawn from the first 160 participants of the ongoing ImmuneRACE study and from more than 1,000 subjects provided by 6 global collaborators. General findings and caveats noted by the study authors: How much clinical and demographic metadata was included differed by source and by participant, and the metadata was provided uncurated.

TCRbeta CDR3 regions were amplified from genomic DNA using the immunoSEQ Assay, a bias-controlled multiplex PCR. Turning to the authors' computational methods: Nucleated cell counts per sample were estimated from amplification of reference gene primers within the assay. To quantify the absolute abundance of each unique TCRbeta CDR3 rearrangement, sequence reads were collapsed and filtered. For each sample, productive Simpson clonality was calculated as the square root of Simpson's diversity index over productive rearrangements. TCRdb carries this immuneACCESS record with in-frame sequences only. Its versions omit some clonotypes, under half of them owing to an unresolved V gene in the studies checked, with the rest unexplained. V and J calls and clone size come straight from that table; D and trimming were deduced from the DNA. The sample table contains 650,000 to 800,000 clones; only one count was recorded for approximately 90% of them. The ten largest account for under 0.3% of the sample.

For CDR1 and CDR2, the germline V gene (reference sequence) lists LGHDT and YNNKEL. The CDR3 runs 15 residues from the cysteine to the phenylalanine. Only CDR3 DNA is held: 45 bases, read in frame from base 1. Trimmed from V: 8 bases; trimmed from J: 2 bases; junction bases lacking a gene match: 9. Points on this clone: Its binding antigen is unknown. No base quality values were provided; no much bigger clone lies one nucleotide off.

Each collaborating institution followed its own protocols to collect whole blood in K2EDTA tubes. For TCRbeta analysis, collaborators shipped samples in one of three forms: frozen whole blood, isolated PBMCs, or DNA extracted from either of those sample types. The V gene is TRBV3-1 (or the pseudogene TRBV3-2) and the J gene is TRBJ2-7; 10 central nucleotides agree with TRBD1. This receptor was identified in a woman between 18 and 29 years old with acute or convalescent COVID-19. Material: peripheral blood. This receptor carries the CDR3 CASSIPGQGTYEQYF. The nucleotides are TGTGCCAGCTCCATTCCGGGACAGGGGACCTACGAGCAGTACTTC.